This T cell receptor (beta chain) was recorded in a study of T cells after yellow fever vaccination. Study summary: SMART-Seq v4 Ultra Low Input prepared libraries from low-cell fractions. Findings and limits, study-wide: Abundant clonotypes from the bulk population could get into FACS-sorted repertoires as contaminants. The secondary T-cell response peaked on day 5, not day 15, but was weaker. After the booster, 96% of CD4 and about nine tenths of CD8 primary-response clones were re-detected.

This clonotype was seen ten or more times. Its antigen is not known. This CDR3 comprises 16 residues. Trimming removed 6 bases from V and 5 bases from J, with 19 bases in between. Via MiXCR, TCRdb re-called the 5' RACE reads, giving one row per CDR3 protein. The sample records about 140,000 distinct CDR3 sequences, roughly 8% being singletons. The rearrangement joins TRBV12-3 or TRBV12-4 to TRBJ1-4; unclear D gene. The source material was CD4+ T cells sorted from PBMCs, sampled 5 days after the yellow fever booster vaccination. The TCR comes from a man younger than 45 who received the YFV17D yellow fever vaccine. This CDR3 is CASSSSSLGENEKLFF. CDR3 coding DNA: TGTGCCAGCAGCTCGTCCTCCCTGGGTGAGAATGAAAAACTGTTTTTT.